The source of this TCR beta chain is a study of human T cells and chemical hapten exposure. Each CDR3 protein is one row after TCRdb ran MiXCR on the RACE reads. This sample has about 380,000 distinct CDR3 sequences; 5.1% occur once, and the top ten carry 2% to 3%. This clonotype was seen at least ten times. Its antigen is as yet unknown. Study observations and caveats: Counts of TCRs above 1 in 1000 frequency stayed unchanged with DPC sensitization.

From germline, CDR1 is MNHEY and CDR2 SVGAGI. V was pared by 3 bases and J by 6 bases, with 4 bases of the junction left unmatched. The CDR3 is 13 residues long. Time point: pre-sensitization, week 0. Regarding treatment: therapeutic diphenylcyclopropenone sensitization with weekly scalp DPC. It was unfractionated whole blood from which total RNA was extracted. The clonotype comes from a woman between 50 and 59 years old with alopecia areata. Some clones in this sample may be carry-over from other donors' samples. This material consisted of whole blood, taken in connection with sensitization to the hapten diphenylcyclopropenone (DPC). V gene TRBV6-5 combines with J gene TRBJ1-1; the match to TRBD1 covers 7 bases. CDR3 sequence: CASSYFGTAEAFF. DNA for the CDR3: TGTGCCAGCAGTTATTTCGGGACAGCTGAAGCTTTCTTT.